One TCR beta chain is described in this entry. The sample originates from a study of cytomegalovirus exposure and HLA in healthy donors. This CDR3 is built from 16 residues. The PCR ran on 60 Vbeta and 13 Jbeta primers. Some clones are missing from TCRdb's copy, which holds only in-frame ones; the method was immunoSEQ multiplex PCR. The sample yields about 150,000 clones, 60% to 80% seen once. This receptor was taken from a male donor in good health and CMV-seronegative. The rearrangement uses TRBV21-1 and TRBJ2-5; the D call TRBD2 from the table was never checked on the DNA. TRBV21-1 is shown as a pseudogene. Input material: PBMCs. The CDR3 sequence is CASAKEGFGGQGTQYF. Here the CDR3 DNA reads TGTGCCAGCGCAAAAGAGGGGTTCGGGGGGCAGGGGACCCAGTACTTC.